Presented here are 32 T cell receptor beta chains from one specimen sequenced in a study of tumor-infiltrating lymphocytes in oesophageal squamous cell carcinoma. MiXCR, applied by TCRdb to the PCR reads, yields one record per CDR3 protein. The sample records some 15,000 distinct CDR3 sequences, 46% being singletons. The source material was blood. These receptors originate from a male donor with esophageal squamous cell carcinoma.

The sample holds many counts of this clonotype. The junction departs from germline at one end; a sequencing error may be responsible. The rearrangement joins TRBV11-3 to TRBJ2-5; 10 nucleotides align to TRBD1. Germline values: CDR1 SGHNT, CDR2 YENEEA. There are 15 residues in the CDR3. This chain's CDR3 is CASSRRTGGNSPLHF. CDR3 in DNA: TGTGCCAGCAGCCGCCGGACAGGGGGTAATTCACCCCTCCACTTC.

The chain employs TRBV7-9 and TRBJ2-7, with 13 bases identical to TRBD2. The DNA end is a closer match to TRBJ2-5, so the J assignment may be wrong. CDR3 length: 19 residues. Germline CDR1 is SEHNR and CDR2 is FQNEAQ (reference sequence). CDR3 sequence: CASSLAPFTSGRAGETQYF. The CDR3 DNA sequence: TGTGCCAGCAGCTTAGCCCCCTTTACTAGCGGGAGGGCCGGAGAGACCCAGTACTTC.

The CDR3 protein is CASSWDGYEQYF. CDR3 sequence (DNA): TGTGCCAGCAGCTGGGACGGGTACGAGCAGTACTTC. The chain carries TRBV7-1 and TRBJ2-1; D possibly matches TRBD1 or TRBD2 (5 bases each). The DNA end is more similar to TRBJ2-7, so the J call may be wrong. TRBV7-1 belongs to the ORF category, with a function that is uncertain. This CDR3 has 12 amino acids.

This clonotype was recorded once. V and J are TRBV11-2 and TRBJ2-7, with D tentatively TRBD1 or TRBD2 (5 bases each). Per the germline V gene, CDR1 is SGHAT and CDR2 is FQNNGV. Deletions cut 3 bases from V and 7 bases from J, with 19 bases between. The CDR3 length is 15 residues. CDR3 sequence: CASSFTGLSYNEQYF. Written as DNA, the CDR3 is TGTGCCAGCAGCTTTACAGGACTCTCCTACAATGAGCAGTACTTC.

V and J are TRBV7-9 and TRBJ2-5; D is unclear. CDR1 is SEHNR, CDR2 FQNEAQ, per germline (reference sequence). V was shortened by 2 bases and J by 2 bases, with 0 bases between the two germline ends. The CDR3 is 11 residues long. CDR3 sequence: CASSLQETQYF. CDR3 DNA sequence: TGTGCCAGCAGCTTACAAGAGACCCAGTACTTC.

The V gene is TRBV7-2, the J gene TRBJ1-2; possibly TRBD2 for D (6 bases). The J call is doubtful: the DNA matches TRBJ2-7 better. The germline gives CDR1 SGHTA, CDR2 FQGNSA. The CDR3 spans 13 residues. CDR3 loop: CASRGGEDYEQYF. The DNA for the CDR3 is TGTGCCAGCAGGGGCGGGGAGGACTACGAGCAGTACTTC.

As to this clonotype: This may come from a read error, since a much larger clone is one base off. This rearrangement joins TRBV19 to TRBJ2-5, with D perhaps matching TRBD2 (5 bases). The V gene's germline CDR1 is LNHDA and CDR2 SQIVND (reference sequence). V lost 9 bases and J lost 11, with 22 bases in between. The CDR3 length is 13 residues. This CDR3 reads CASSEADRNEQYF. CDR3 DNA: TGTGCCAGCAGTGAAGCGGATAGGAATGAGCAGTACTTC.

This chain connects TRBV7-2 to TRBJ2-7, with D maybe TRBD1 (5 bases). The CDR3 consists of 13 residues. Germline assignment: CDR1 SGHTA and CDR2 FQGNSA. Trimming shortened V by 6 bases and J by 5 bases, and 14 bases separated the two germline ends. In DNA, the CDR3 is TGTGCCAGCAGTCAGGGTTTTTTGAACGAGCAGTACTTC. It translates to CASSQGFLNEQYF.

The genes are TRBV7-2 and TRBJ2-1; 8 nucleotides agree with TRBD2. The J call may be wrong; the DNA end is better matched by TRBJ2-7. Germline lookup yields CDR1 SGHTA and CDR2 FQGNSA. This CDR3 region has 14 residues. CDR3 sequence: CASDPGGGYNEQYF. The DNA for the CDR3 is TGTGCCAGCGATCCGGGGGGGGGCTACAATGAGCAGTACTTC.

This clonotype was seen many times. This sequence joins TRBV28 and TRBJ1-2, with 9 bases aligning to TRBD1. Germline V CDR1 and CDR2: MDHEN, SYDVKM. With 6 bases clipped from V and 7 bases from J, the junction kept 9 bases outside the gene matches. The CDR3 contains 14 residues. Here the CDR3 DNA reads TGTGCCAGCAGGTTACAGGGGGCTAAAGGTGGCTACACCTTC. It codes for CASRLQGAKGGYTF.

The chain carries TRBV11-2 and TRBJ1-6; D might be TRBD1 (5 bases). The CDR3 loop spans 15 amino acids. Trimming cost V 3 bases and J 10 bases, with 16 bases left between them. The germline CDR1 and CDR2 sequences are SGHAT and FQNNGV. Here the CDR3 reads CASSFQGLYESPLHF. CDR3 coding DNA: TGTGCCAGCAGCTTTCAGGGCCTCTACGAATCACCCCTCCACTTT. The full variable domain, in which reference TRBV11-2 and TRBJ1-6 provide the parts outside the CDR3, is EAGVAQSPRYKIIEKRQSVAFWCNPISGHATLYWYQQILGQGPKLLIQFQNNGVVDDSQLPKDRFSAERLKGVDSTLKIQPAKLEDSAVYLCASSFQGLYESPLHFGNGTRLTVT.

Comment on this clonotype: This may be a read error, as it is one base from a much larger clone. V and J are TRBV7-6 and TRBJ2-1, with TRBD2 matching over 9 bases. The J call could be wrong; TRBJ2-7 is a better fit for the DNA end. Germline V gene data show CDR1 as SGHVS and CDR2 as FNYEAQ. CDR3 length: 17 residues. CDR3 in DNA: TGTGCCAGCAGCCCAGCAGCTAGCGGGATCTTCTGGAATGAGCAGTACTTC. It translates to CASSPAASGIFWNEQYF.

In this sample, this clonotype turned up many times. The DNA of the CDR3 is TGTGCCACCAGTGATTTGGACGGATACAATGAGCAGTACTTC. This encodes CATSDLDGYNEQYF. The chain carries TRBV24-1 and TRBJ2-1, with D unclear. The J call is uncertain, as TRBJ2-7 better fits the DNA end. Germline values: CDR1 KGHDR, CDR2 SFDVKD. The CDR3 totals 14 residues.

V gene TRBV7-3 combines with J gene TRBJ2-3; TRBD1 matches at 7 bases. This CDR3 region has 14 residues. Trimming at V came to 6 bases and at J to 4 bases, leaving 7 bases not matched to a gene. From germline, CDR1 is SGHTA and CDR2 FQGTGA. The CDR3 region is CASSSGQVADTQYF. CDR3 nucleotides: TGTGCCAGCAGTTCCGGACAGGTTGCAGATACGCAGTATTTT.

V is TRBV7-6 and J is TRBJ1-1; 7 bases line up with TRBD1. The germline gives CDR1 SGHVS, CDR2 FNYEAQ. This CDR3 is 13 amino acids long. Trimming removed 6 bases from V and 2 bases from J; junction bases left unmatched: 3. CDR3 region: CASRKGANTEAFF. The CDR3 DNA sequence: TGTGCCAGCAGAAAGGGGGCTAACACTGAAGCTTTCTTT.

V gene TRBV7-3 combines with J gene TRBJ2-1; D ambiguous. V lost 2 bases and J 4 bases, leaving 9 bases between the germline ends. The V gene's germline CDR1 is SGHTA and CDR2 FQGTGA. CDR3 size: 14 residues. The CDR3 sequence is CASSLDASYNEQFF. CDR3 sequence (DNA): TGTGCCAGCAGCTTAGACGCGAGTTACAATGAGCAGTTCTTC.

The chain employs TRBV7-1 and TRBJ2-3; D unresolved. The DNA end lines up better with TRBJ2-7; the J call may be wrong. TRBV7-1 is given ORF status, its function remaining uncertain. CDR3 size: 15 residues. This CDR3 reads CASSFRGSSSYEQYF. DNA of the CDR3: TGTGCCAGCAGTTTTCGTGGCAGCAGCTCCTACGAGCAGTACTTC.

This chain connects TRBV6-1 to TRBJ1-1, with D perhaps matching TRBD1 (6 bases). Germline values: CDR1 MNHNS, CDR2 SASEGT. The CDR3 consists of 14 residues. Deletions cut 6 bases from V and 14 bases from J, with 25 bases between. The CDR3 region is CASSTGISHNEQFF. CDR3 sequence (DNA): TGTGCCAGCAGCACAGGGATCTCCCACAATGAGCAGTTCTTT.

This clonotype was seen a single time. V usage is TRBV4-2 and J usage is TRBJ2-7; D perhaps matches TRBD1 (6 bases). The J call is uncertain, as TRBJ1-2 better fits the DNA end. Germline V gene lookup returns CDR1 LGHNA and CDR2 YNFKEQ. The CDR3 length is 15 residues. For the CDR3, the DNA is TGTGCCAGCAGCCCCACTGGACAGCGTGACTATGGCTACACCTTC. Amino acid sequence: CASSPTGQRDYGYTF.

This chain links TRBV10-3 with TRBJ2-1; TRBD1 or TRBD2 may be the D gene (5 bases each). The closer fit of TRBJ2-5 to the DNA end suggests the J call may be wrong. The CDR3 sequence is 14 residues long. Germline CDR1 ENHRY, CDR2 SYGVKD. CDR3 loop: CAIKGTSFSETQYF. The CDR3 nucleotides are TGTGCCATCAAAGGGACGTCTTTTTCGGAGACCCAGTACTTC.

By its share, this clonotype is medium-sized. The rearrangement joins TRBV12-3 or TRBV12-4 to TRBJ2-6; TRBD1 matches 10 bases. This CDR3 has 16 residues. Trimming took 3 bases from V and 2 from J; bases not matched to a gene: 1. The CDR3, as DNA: TGTGCCAGCAGTTTTGGGACAGGGGCTGGGGCCAACGTCCTGACTTTC. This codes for CASSFGTGAGANVLTF.

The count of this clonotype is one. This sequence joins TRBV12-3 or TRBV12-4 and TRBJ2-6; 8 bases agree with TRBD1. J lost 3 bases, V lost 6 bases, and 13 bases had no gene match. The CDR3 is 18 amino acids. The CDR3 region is CASRQPKAGGLGANVLTF. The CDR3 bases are TGTGCCAGCAGGCAACCCAAGGCAGGGGGCCTTGGGGCCAACGTCCTGACTTTC.

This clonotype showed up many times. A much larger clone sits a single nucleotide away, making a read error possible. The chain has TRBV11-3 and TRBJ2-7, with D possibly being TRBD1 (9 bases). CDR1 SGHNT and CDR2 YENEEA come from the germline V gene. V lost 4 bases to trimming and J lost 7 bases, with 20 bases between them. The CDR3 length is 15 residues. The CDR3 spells CASSSGGTGRGEQYF. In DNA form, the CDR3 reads TGTGCCAGCAGCTCGGGAGGGACAGGGCGGGGTGAGCAGTACTTC.

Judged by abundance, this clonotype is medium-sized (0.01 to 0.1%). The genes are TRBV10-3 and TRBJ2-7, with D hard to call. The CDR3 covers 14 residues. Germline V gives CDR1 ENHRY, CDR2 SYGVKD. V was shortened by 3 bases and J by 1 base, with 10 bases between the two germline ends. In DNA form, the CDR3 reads TGTGCCATCAGTGAAATGACTCCGTCCTACGAGCAGTACTTC. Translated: CAISEMTPSYEQYF.

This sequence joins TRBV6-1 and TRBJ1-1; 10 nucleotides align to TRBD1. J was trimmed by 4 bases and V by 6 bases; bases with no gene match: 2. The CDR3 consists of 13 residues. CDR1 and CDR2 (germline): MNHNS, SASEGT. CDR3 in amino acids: CASSWDRGTEAFF. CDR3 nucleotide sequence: TGTGCCAGCAGCTGGGACAGGGGCACTGAAGCTTTCTTT.

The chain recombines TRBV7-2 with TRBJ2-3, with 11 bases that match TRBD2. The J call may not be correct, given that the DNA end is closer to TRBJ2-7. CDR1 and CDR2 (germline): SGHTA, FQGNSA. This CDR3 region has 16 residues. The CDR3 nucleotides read TGTGCCAGCCTGGGGGCAAGTACTAGCGGGAGTGGTGAGCAGTACTTC. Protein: CASLGASTSGSGEQYF.

Here the CDR3 DNA reads TGTGCCAGCAGTTCCGGGACTAGCTTATACAATGAGCAGTTCTTC. Translating gives CASSSGTSLYNEQFF. The V and J genes are TRBV27 and TRBJ2-1, with 9 bases identical to TRBD2. The V gene end was trimmed by 4 bases and the J gene end by 4 bases; junction bases not matched to a gene: 5. The CDR3 consists of 15 residues. CDR1 and CDR2 (germline): MNHEY, SMNVEV (reference sequence).

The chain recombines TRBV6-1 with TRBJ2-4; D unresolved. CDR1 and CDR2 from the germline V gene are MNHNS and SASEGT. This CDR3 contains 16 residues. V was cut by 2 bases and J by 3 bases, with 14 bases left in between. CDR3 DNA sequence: TGTGCCAGCAGTGAAAATGTGGGTATCTACAAAAACATTCAGTACTTC. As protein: CASSENVGIYKNIQYF.

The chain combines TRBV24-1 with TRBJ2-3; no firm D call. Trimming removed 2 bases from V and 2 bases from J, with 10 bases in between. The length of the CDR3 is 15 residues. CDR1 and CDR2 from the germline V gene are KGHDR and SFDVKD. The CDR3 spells CATSDSTQNTDTQYF. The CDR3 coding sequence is TGTGCCACCAGTGATTCGACTCAAAACACAGATACGCAGTATTTT.

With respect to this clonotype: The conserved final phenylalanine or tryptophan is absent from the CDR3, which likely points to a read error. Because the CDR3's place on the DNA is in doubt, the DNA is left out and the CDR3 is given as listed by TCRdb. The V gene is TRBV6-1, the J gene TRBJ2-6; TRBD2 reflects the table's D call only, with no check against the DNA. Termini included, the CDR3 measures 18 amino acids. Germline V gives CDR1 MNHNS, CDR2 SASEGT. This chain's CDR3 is CASSETSGRAYNEQFFGA.

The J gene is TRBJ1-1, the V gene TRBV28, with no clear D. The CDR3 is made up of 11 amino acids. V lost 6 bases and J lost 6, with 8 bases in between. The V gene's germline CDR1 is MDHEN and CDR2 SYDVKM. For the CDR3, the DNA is TGTGCCAGCAGGGAAAACTCTGAAGCTTTCTTT. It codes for CASRENSEAFF.

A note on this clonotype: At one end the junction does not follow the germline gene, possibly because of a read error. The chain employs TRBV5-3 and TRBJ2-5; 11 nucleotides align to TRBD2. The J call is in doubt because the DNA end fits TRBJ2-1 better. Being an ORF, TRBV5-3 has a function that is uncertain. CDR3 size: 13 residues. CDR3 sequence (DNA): TGTGCCAGCAGCTTGGATAGACTAGCGGGACAGTTCTTC. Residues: CASSLDRLAGQFF.